One sample yielded the 27 T cell receptor beta chains listed below, sequenced in a study of CD8+ T cells in alopecia areata (dated by TCRdb to between 2018 and 2020). The time point label for this specimen denotes: baseline before oral tofacitinib. Libraries were constructed by the immunoSEQ multiplex PCR assay. For TCR sequencing, RNA was extracted from every sample and reverse transcribed into cDNA to serve as template. Sourced from immuneACCESS, this table was stored by TCRdb with only in-frame sequences that have V and J called. A share of the clones is absent; for the studies checked, an unresolved V gene accounts for under half, and the remainder has no known explanation. The sample table records approximately 54,000 clones; about 96% of these occur just once. The ten largest clones represent about a quarter of the sample. Sequencing was performed on CD8+ T cells sorted from blood, taken at week 0. Receptors were obtained from a human donor with alopecia areata.

The V gene is TRBV20-1, the J gene TRBJ2-1; D gene unclear. The CDR3 runs 11 residues. Trimming stripped 5 bases from V and 7 bases from J, with 9 bases between. Germline values: CDR1 DFQATT, CDR2 SNEGSKA (reference sequence). CDR3 nucleotide sequence: TGCAGTGCTCTCCCTAGAAATGAGCAGTTCTTC. Its protein is CSALPRNEQFF.

The chain combines TRBV5-1 with TRBJ1-1; D call uncertain. Germline values: CDR1 SGHRS, CDR2 YFSETQ. Trimming removed 0 bases at V and 1 base at J, with 10 bases between. This CDR3 region has 15 residues. DNA of the CDR3: TGCGCCAGCAGCTTGGCCGCAGGAGGGAACACTGAAGCTTTCTTT. Amino acid sequence: CASSLAAGGNTEAFF.

V usage is TRBV4-3 and J usage is TRBJ2-1; 7 nucleotides match TRBD1. The CDR3 runs 16 residues. CDR1 is LGHNA and CDR2 is YSLEER in the germline V gene. Germline trimming cut 1 base from V and 6 bases from J; bases unmatched to any gene: 9. The CDR3 loop is CASSQGILRGRNEQFF. CDR3 sequence (DNA): TGCGCCAGCAGCCAAGGGATCCTTAGGGGGCGCAATGAGCAGTTCTTC.

The chain links TRBV15 to TRBJ2-7; D is possibly TRBD2 (6 bases). This CDR3 has 15 residues. In germline, CDR1 is LNHNV, CDR2 YYDKDF (reference sequence). V gave up 2 bases and J gave up 7 bases, with 18 bases separating them. This CDR3 reads CATSRRRDAPEEQYF. The CDR3 nucleotides read TGTGCCACCAGCAGAAGGCGGGATGCCCCTGAGGAGCAGTACTTC.

This chain joins TRBV4-2 and TRBJ2-1, with TRBD2 identical over 10 bases. This CDR3 comprises 16 residues. The trim removed 0 bases at V and 8 bases at J, leaving 7 bases unmatched. The germline V gene has CDR1 LGHNA and CDR2 YNFKEQ. The DNA for the CDR3 is TGTGCCAGCAGCCAAGATGGGAGCGGGGGGGCCGATGAGCAGTTCTTC. It yields the protein CASSQDGSGGADEQFF.

The chain combines TRBV7-9 with TRBJ2-2; D not certain. Looked up from germline, CDR1 is SEHNR and CDR2 is FQNEAQ (reference sequence). The CDR3 is 13 amino acids. V lost 3 bases to trimming and J lost 5 bases, with 7 bases between them. The chain's CDR3 is CASSFSTTGELFF. The CDR3 DNA reads TGTGCCAGCAGCTTTTCTACGACCGGGGAGCTGTTTTTT. The whole variable domain, remainder taken from reference TRBV7-9 and TRBJ2-2, is DTGVSQNPRHKITKRGQNVTFRCDPISEHNRLYWYRQTLGQGPEFLTYFQNEAQLEKSRLLSDRFSAERPKGSFSTLEIQRTEQGDSAMYLCASSFSTTGELFFGEGSRLTVL.

This clone appeared a single time. This chain links TRBV10-3 with TRBJ2-1, with 8 bases identical to TRBD1. The germline gives CDR1 ENHRY, CDR2 SYGVKD. This CDR3 is built from 18 residues. J lost 4 bases, V lost 5 bases, and 16 bases had no gene match. Here the CDR3 reads CAISPGQGSRVLYNEQFF. CDR3 DNA: TGTGCCATCAGTCCAGGACAGGGTTCGCGAGTATTGTACAATGAGCAGTTCTTC.

The CDR3 loop reads CSVRDGLNTEAFF. The CDR3 DNA sequence: TGCAGCGTCCGGGACGGCTTGAACACTGAAGCTTTCTTT. The chain employs TRBV29-1 and TRBJ1-1, with TRBD1 as a possible D gene (5 bases). V lost 6 bases to trimming and J lost 0 bases, with 11 bases between them. Germline V gives CDR1 SQVTM, CDR2 ANQGSEA. The CDR3 runs to 13 residues.

CDR3 residues: CSVERANVLTF. CDR3 sequence (DNA): TGCAGCGTGGAAAGGGCCAACGTCCTGACTTTC. This sequence joins TRBV29-1 and TRBJ2-6; no clear D. The germline CDR1 and CDR2 sequences are SQVTM and ANQGSEA. The CDR3 length is 11 residues. The V end was cut by 6 bases, the J end by 5 bases, with 5 bases between.

In this sample, this clone turned up once. The chain uses TRBV7-2 and TRBJ1-3; TRBD1 matches 10 bases. The J segment lost 0 bases and the V segment lost 4 bases, leaving 3 bases of the junction unmatched. The V gene's germline CDR1 is SGHTA and CDR2 FQGNSA. The CDR3 is 16 residues long. The CDR3 reads CASSWTGGHSGNTIYF. DNA of the CDR3: TGTGCCAGCAGCTGGACAGGGGGGCACTCTGGAAACACCATATATTTT.

The genes are TRBV10-2 and TRBJ2-5; D possibly corresponds to TRBD2 (6 bases). CDR1 WSHSY and CDR2 SAAADI come from the germline V gene. The CDR3 runs 14 residues. Trimming stripped 6 bases from V and 9 bases from J, with 20 bases between. In DNA, the CDR3 is TGCGCCAGCAGCGAACCGCGGGGCCTCGGAGCCCAGTACTTC. Translation gives CASSEPRGLGAQYF.

For the CDR3, the DNA is TGTGCCACCAGCAAATATCTGGACAATGAGCAGTTCTTC. Its translation is CATSKYLDNEQFF. The rearrangement joins TRBV15 to TRBJ2-1; D remains ambiguous. Germline V gives CDR1 LNHNV, CDR2 YYDKDF (reference sequence). V was shortened by 4 bases and J by 5 bases, with 9 bases between the two germline ends. The CDR3 runs to 13 residues.

This chain joins TRBV5-1 and TRBJ2-1; 9 bases line up with TRBD1. This CDR3 is 18 amino acids long. Looked up from germline, CDR1 is SGHRS and CDR2 is YFSETQ. Trimming took 3 bases from V and 7 from J; bases not matched to a gene: 17. The CDR3: CASSWRGERTGGRNEQFF. Written as DNA, the CDR3 is TGCGCCAGCAGCTGGCGGGGAGAAAGAACAGGGGGCAGGAATGAGCAGTTCTTC.

The CDR3 sequence: CSVKDHSGNTIYF. The CDR3 nucleotides are TGCAGCGTTAAGGACCACTCTGGAAACACCATATATTTT. This sequence joins TRBV29-1 and TRBJ1-3; D gene unclear. The germline gives CDR1 SQVTM, CDR2 ANQGSEA. Trimming removed 5 bases from V and 0 bases from J, with 8 bases in between. There are 13 residues in the CDR3.

The V call is TRBV7-9, the J call TRBJ1-1; D not resolved. V lost 3 bases and J 5 bases, leaving 4 bases between the germline ends. Germline V lookup: CDR1 SEHNR, CDR2 FQNEAQ (reference sequence). The CDR3 contains 11 residues. CDR3 protein: CASSLGTEAFF. In DNA, the CDR3 is TGTGCCAGCAGCTTGGGTACTGAAGCTTTCTTT.

This rearrangement joins TRBV2 to TRBJ2-2; 9 bases are shared with TRBD1. This CDR3 is 18 amino acids long. J gave up 7 bases and V 3 bases, and 15 bases lay outside the gene matches. Germline V gene sequence: CDR1 SNHLY, CDR2 FYNNEI. DNA for the CDR3: TGTGCCAGCAGTGAGGGAACCTACAGGGGGCGCGGTCACGGGGAGCTGTTTTTT. Translating gives CASSEGTYRGRGHGELFF.

The rearrangement joins TRBV11-1 to TRBJ2-1; D not resolved. Trimming shortened V by 3 bases and J by 9 bases, and 6 bases separated the two germline ends. Germline CDR1 SGHAT, CDR2 FQDESV (reference sequence). The CDR3 length is 11 residues. In DNA form, the CDR3 reads TGTGCCAGCAGCTTCACTCTTGAGCAGTTCTTC. It encodes CASSFTLEQFF.

The genes are TRBV7-6 and TRBJ2-7; D call uncertain. Germline values: CDR1 SGHVS, CDR2 FNYEAQ. This CDR3 region has 13 residues. V was cut by 4 bases and J by 5 bases, with 12 bases left in between. The CDR3 loop is CASSSIQIHEQYF. CDR3 nucleotides: TGTGCCAGCAGCTCAATACAGATCCACGAGCAGTACTTC. Looking up the rest from reference TRBV7-6 and TRBJ2-7 gives the full variable domain: GAGVSQSPRYKVTKRGQDVALRCDPISGHVSLYWYRQALGQGPEFLTYFNYEAQQDKSGLPNDRFSAERPEGSISTLTIQRTEQRDSAMYRCASSSIQIHEQYFGPGTRLTVT.

The chain links TRBV30 to TRBJ2-1, with 9 bases fitting TRBD2. The germline V gene has CDR1 GTSNPN and CDR2 SVGIG (reference sequence). The junction had 9 bases not matched to a gene; V was cut back by 1 base and J by 8 bases. The CDR3 extends over 15 amino acids. This CDR3 is CAWSASGTSWYEQFF. CDR3 sequence (DNA): TGTGCCTGGAGTGCCTCCGGGACTAGCTGGTATGAGCAGTTCTTC.

This sequence joins TRBV9 and TRBJ2-3; the D gene is possibly TRBD1 (5 bases). The CDR3 consists of 14 residues. Germline values: CDR1 SGDLS, CDR2 YYNGEE. The V and J ends lost 0 bases and 3 bases respectively, with 8 bases between them. The CDR3 DNA sequence: TGTGCCAGCAGCGTAGAAAAGGGGACAGATACGCAGTATTTT. The encoded protein is CASSVEKGTDTQYF.

The V gene is TRBV6-6, the J gene TRBJ2-2, with D perhaps matching TRBD2 (6 bases). Between the trimmed V and J ends, which lost 2 bases and 7 bases, there was a span of 11 bases. The CDR3 runs 14 residues. CDR1 is MNHNY and CDR2 is SVGAGI in the germline V gene (reference sequence). CDR3 sequence reads: CASSYVPGGGELFF. Here the CDR3 DNA reads TGTGCCAGCAGTTACGTGCCCGGGGGCGGGGAGCTGTTTTTT.

The V call is TRBV4-2, the J call TRBJ2-3; D might be TRBD1 (8 bases). V lost 5 bases and J 1 base, leaving 13 bases between the germline ends. The CDR3 is made up of 15 amino acids. Germline V gene sequence: CDR1 LGHNA, CDR2 YNFKEQ. The CDR3 region has the DNA TGTGCCAGCAGCTTTACAGGGGGGGGCACAGATACGCAGTATTTT. Encoded protein: CASSFTGGGTDTQYF.

The rearrangement links TRBV29-1 to TRBJ2-7; 7 bases line up with TRBD1. The germline gives CDR1 SQVTM, CDR2 ANQGSEA. J lost 2 bases, V lost 6 bases, and 7 bases had no gene match. This CDR3 is built from 13 residues. The CDR3 DNA reads TGCAGCGTCGCGGACAGGCTACCCTACGAGCAGTACTTC. This codes for CSVADRLPYEQYF.

J is TRBJ1-3 and V is TRBV7-9, with 9 positions matching TRBD1. Germline CDR1 reads SEHNR; CDR2 reads FQNEAQ (reference sequence). The CDR3 loop spans 14 amino acids. V lost 5 bases to trimming and J lost 2 bases; unmatched junction nucleotides: 1. CDR3 sequence: CASSRTGAGNTIYF. Written as DNA, the CDR3 is TGTGCCAGCAGCCGGACAGGGGCTGGAAACACCATATATTTT. Looking up the rest from reference TRBV7-9 and TRBJ1-3 gives the full variable domain: DTGVSQNPRHKITKRGQNVTFRCDPISEHNRLYWYRQTLGQGPEFLTYFQNEAQLEKSRLLSDRFSAERPKGSFSTLEIQRTEQGDSAMYLCASSRTGAGNTIYFGEGSWLTVV.

This clone was recorded only once. The V and J genes are TRBV6-5 and TRBJ2-3; TRBD1 agrees at 7 bases. Germline V gene data show CDR1 as MNHEY and CDR2 as SVGAGI. With V trimmed by 2 bases and J by 0 bases, 2 bases remained unmatched. The CDR3 totals 15 residues. As DNA, the CDR3 is TGTGCCAGCAGTTACGAGGGGGCTAGCACAGATACGCAGTATTTT. Its protein product is CASSYEGASTDTQYF.

The rearrangement joins TRBV5-5 to TRBJ1-5; TRBD1 aligns across 9 bases. The trim removed 2 bases at V and 6 bases at J, leaving 9 bases unmatched. This CDR3 contains 16 residues. Germline CDR1 reads SGHKS; CDR2 reads YYEKEE (reference sequence). CDR3 DNA sequence: TGTGCCAGCAGCTTTGGCGACAGGGGGGTGAGTCAGCCCCAGCATTTT. It yields the protein CASSFGDRGVSQPQHF.

The count of this clone is one. J is TRBJ1-1 and V is TRBV28; 9 bases align to TRBD1. The V gene end was trimmed by 1 base and the J gene end by 0 bases; junction bases not matched to a gene: 9. The CDR3 spans 18 residues. The germline V gene has CDR1 MDHEN and CDR2 SYDVKM. The chain's CDR3 is CASSLFGTGRSVNTEAFF. CDR3 coding DNA: TGTGCCAGCAGTTTATTCGGGACAGGGAGGTCGGTGAACACTGAAGCTTTCTTT.